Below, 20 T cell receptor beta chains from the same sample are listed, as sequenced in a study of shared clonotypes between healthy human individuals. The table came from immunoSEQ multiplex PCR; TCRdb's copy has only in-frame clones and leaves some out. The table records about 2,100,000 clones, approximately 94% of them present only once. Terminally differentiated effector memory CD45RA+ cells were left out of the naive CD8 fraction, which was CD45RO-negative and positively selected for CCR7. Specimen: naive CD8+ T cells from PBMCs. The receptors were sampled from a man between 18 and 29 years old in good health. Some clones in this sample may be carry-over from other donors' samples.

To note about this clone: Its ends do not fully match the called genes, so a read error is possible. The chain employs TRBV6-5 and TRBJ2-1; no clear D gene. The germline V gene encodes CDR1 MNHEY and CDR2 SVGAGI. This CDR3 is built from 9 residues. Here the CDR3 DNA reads TGTGCCAGCAGTTACCCTCCGGTCTTC. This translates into CASSYPPVF.

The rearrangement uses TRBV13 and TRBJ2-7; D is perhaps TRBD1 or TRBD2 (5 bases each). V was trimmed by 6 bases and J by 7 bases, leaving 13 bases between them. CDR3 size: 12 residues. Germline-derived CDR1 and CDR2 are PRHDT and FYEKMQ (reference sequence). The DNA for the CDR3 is TGTGCCAGCAGTGTCATGGGGGTTGAGCAGTACTTC. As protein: CASSVMGVEQYF.

CDR3 in DNA: TGTGCCAGCAGCTCCGGACTAGCGGCAAATGAGCAGTTCTTC. As protein: CASSSGLAANEQFF. This rearrangement joins TRBV11-2 to TRBJ2-1; 10 bases are shared with TRBD2. The CDR3 runs to 14 residues. V dropped 4 bases and J dropped 7; count of bases not matched to a gene: 4. The V gene's germline CDR1 is SGHAT and CDR2 FQNNGV.

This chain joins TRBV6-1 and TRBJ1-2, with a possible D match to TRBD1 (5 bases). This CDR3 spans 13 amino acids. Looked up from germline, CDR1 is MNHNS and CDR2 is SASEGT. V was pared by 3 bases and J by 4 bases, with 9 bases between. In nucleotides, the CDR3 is TGTGCCAGCAGTGAGCGGGACGGCTATGGCTACACCTTC. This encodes CASSERDGYGYTF.

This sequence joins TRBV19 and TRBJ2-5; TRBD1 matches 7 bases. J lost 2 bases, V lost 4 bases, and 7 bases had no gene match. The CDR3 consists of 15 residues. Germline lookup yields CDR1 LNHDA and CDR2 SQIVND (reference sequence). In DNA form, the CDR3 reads TGTGCCAGTAGTACTAGGGACAGCCAACAAGAGACCCAGTACTTC. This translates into CASSTRDSQQETQYF.

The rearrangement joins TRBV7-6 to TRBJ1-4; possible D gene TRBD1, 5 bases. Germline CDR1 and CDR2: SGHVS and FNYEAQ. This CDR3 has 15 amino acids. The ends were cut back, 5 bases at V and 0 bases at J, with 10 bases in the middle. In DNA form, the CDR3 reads TGTGCCAGCAGCGTGCAGGGAGCAACTAATGAAAAACTGTTTTTT. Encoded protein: CASSVQGATNEKLFF.

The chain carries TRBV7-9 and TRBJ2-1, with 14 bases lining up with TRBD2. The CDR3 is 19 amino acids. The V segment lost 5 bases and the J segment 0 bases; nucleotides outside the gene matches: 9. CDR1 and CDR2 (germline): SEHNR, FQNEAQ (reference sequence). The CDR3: CASSPRLAGGLSSYNEQFF. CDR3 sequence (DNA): TGTGCCAGCAGCCCTCGACTAGCGGGAGGGCTGAGCTCCTACAATGAGCAGTTCTTC. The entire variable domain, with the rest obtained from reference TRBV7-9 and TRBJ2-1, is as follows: DTGVSQNPRHKITKRGQNVTFRCDPISEHNRLYWYRQTLGQGPEFLTYFQNEAQLEKSRLLSDRFSAERPKGSFSTLEIQRTEQGDSAMYLCASSPRLAGGLSSYNEQFFGPGTRLTVL.

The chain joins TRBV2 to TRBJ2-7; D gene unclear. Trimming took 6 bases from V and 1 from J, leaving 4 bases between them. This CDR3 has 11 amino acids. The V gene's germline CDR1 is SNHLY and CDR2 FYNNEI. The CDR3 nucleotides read TGTGCCAGCAGACAGTCCTACGAGCAGTACTTC. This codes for CASRQSYEQYF.

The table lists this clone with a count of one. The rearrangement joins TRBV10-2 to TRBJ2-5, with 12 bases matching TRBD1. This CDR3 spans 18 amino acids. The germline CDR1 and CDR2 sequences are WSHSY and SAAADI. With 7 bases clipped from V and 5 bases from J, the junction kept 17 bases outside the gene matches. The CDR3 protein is CASTEAPGQGALWETQYF. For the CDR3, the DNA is TGCGCCAGCACCGAAGCTCCGGGACAGGGGGCTTTGTGGGAGACCCAGTACTTC.

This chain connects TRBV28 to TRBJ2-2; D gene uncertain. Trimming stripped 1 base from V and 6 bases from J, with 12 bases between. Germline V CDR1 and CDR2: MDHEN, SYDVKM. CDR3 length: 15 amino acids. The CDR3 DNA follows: TGTGCCAGCAGTTTATTACAGACCGGTGCCGGGGAGCTGTTTTTT. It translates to CASSLLQTGAGELFF.

As DNA, the CDR3 is TGTGCCAGCAGCTCCTCGAAACAGGGGACTGGCTACACCTTC. It codes for CASSSSKQGTGYTF. The rearrangement links TRBV7-9 to TRBJ1-2; TRBD1 agrees at 7 bases. Germline CDR1 is SEHNR and CDR2 is FQNEAQ (reference sequence). Unmatched junction bases numbered 9, after V lost 4 bases and J lost 7 bases. This CDR3 is built from 14 residues.

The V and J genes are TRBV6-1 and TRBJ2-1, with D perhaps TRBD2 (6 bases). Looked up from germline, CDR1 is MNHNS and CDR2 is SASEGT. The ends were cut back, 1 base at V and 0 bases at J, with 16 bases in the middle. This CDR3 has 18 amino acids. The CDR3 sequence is CASSEDNSGMSSYNEQFF. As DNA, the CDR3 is TGTGCCAGCAGTGAAGATAATAGCGGTATGAGCTCCTACAATGAGCAGTTCTTC.

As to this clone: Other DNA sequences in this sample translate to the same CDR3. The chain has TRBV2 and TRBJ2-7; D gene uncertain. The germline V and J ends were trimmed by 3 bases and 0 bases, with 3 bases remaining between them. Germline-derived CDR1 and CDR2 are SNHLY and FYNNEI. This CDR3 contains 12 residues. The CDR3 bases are TGTGCCAGCAGTGACACCTCCTACGAGCAGTACTTC. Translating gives CASSDTSYEQYF.

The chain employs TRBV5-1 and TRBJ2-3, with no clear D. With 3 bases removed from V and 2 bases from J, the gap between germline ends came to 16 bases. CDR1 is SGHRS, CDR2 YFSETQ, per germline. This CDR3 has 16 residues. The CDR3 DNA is TGCGCCAGCAGCTCACCGGACCCAGAGCTCACAGATACGCAGTATTTT. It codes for CASSSPDPELTDTQYF.

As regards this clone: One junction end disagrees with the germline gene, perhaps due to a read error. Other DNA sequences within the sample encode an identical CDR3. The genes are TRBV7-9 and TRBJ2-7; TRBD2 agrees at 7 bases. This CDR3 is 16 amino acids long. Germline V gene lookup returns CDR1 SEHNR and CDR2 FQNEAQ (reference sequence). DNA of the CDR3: TGTGCGAGCAGCCCCACAGGACTAGTGGGAACATACGAGCAGTACTTC. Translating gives CASSPTGLVGTYEQYF.

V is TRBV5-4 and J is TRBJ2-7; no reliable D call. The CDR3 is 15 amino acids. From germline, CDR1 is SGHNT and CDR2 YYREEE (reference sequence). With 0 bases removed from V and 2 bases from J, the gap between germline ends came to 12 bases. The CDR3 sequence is CASSLEGLKAYEQYF. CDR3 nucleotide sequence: TGTGCCAGCAGCTTGGAAGGGTTGAAGGCCTACGAGCAGTACTTC.

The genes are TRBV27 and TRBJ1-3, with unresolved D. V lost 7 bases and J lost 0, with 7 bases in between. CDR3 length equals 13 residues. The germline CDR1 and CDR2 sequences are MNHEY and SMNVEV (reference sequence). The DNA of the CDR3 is TGTGCCAGCAAAGCCCCCTCTGGAAACACCATATATTTT. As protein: CASKAPSGNTIYF.

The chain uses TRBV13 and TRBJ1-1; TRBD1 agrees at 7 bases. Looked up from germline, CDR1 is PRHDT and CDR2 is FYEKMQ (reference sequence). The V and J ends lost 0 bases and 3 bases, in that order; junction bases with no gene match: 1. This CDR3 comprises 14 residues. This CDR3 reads CASSLGTGDTEAFF. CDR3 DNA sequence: TGTGCCAGCAGCTTAGGAACAGGGGACACTGAAGCTTTCTTT.

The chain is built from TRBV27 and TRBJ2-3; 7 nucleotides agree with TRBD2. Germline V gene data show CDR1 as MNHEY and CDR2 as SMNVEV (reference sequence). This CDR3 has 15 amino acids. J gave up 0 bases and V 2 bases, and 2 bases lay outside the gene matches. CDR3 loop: CASSLQGGSTDTQYF. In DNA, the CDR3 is TGTGCCAGCAGTTTACAGGGAGGGAGCACAGATACGCAGTATTTT.

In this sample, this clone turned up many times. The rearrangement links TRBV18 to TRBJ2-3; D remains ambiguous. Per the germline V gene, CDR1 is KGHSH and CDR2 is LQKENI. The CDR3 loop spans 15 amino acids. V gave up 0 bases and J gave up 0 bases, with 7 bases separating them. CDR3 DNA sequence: TGTGCCAGCTCACCACCAGGGCGAAGCACAGATACGCAGTATTTT. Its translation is CASSPPGRSTDTQYF.